This TCR beta chain was retrieved from a study of cytomegalovirus exposure and HLA in healthy donors. CDR1 and CDR2 (germline): MNHEY, SMNVEV (reference sequence). The CDR3 length is 15 residues. V was pared by 5 bases and J by 3 bases, with 7 bases of the junction left unmatched. PCR employed 60 Vbeta and 13 Jbeta primers. Data came from immunoSEQ multiplex PCR; TCRdb stores just in-frame clones and leaves some out. Recorded for this sample: 200,000 to 250,000 clones. The chain joins TRBV27 to TRBJ2-3, with 8 bases fitting TRBD1. The origin of this receptor is a girl aged 2-15 years in good health and CMV-seropositive. The specimen sequenced was PBMCs. CDR3 in amino acids: CASSPPRQGTDTQYF. The DNA for the CDR3 is TGTGCCAGCAGTCCCCCCCGACAGGGGACAGATACGCAGTATTTT.